One and the same sample provided the 12 T cell receptor beta chains below, sequenced in a study of blood T cell repertoires in COVID-19. Repertoires were generated with immunoSEQ multiplex PCR, while TCRdb's copy carries only in-frame clones and drops some. The data contain around 120,000 clones, less than 75% of them singletons. Sample: peripheral blood. Receptors were obtained from a human donor with acute or convalescent COVID-19. The donor label of this sample is uncertain.

The chain joins TRBV5-1 to TRBJ1-2; 7 bases agree with TRBD1. CDR1 is SGHRS, CDR2 YFSETQ, per germline. The CDR3 has 15 residues. V lost 4 bases, J lost 5 bases, and 11 bases stayed unmatched. The CDR3 here is CASSRGQQGVYGYTF. The DNA of the CDR3 is TGCGCCAGCAGCAGGGGACAGCAAGGGGTTTATGGCTACACCTTC.

This clone has only a few counts. This rearrangement joins TRBV5-4 to TRBJ2-5; possibly TRBD1 for D (5 bases). Trimming removed 0 bases from V and 7 bases from J, with 13 bases in between. The CDR3 consists of 14 residues. CDR1 and CDR2 from the germline V gene are SGHNT and YYREEE (reference sequence). CDR3 loop: CASSLALQARTQYF. CDR3 DNA sequence: TGTGCCAGCAGCTTGGCATTACAGGCCAGGACCCAGTACTTC.

The rearrangement joins TRBV3-1 (or the pseudogene TRBV3-2) to TRBJ2-3, with a weak D call TRBD2 (5 bases). V lost 0 bases to trimming and J lost 4 bases, with 14 bases between them. The CDR3 is made up of 16 amino acids. CDR1 and CDR2 from the germline V gene are LGHDT and YNNKEL (reference sequence). CDR3 DNA sequence: TGTGCCAGCAGCCAAGATCGACTACACAGTGCAGATACGCAGTATTTT. Translation gives CASSQDRLHSADTQYF.

The chain combines TRBV3-1 (or the pseudogene TRBV3-2) with TRBJ2-2, with D tentatively TRBD2 (5 bases). The V end lost 1 base, the J end lost 4 bases, and 7 bases lay between the germline ends. Germline V gene data show CDR1 as LGHDT and CDR2 as YNNKEL (reference sequence). The CDR3 contains 14 residues. This CDR3 reads CASSQAGFTGELFF. Here the CDR3 DNA reads TGTGCCAGCAGCCAAGCGGGGTTCACCGGGGAGCTGTTTTTT.

The chain combines TRBV12-5 with TRBJ2-3, with D maybe TRBD1 (6 bases). This CDR3 has 14 residues. The V gene lost 5 bases and the J gene lost 1 base, with 10 bases spanning the gap. Germline CDR1 is LGHNT and CDR2 is FRNRAP. The CDR3 reads CASGPRTGTDTQYF. The CDR3 DNA reads as TGTGCTAGTGGTCCCCGGACAGGCACAGATACGCAGTATTTT.

The chain joins TRBV13 to TRBJ1-2; D remains unclear. The germline V gene encodes CDR1 PRHDT and CDR2 FYEKMQ (reference sequence). The CDR3 loop spans 12 amino acids. Trimming took 5 bases from V and 2 from J, leaving 6 bases between them. The CDR3 loop reads CASSLQNYGYTF. CDR3 coding DNA: TGTGCCAGCAGCCTCCAGAACTATGGCTACACCTTC.

In its sample, this clone ranks as medium-sized. The rearrangement uses TRBV19 and TRBJ1-1, with 9 positions matching TRBD1. This CDR3 has 14 residues. Per germline, CDR1 LNHDA and CDR2 SQIVND (reference sequence). J gave up 7 bases and V 6 bases, and 9 bases lay outside the gene matches. In nucleotides, the CDR3 is TGTGCCAGTAGGCCGGGACAGGGTTATGGTGAAGCTTTCTTT. Its translation: CASRPGQGYGEAFF.

This clone was picked up many times. The chain uses TRBV7-8 and TRBJ2-2; TRBD2 matches at 12 bases. V was pared by 5 bases and J by 4 bases, with 14 bases of the junction left unmatched. CDR1 and CDR2 from the germline V gene are SGHVS and FQNEAQ. This CDR3 spans 19 amino acids. The CDR3 DNA is TGTGCCAGCAGCCTACCCCGGGCTAGCGGGGGGGCGGGCACCGGGGAGCTGTTTTTT. Its protein is CASSLPRASGGAGTGELFF.

This rearrangement joins TRBV2 to TRBJ1-1; D is possibly TRBD1 (5 bases). Trimming took 6 bases from V and 1 from J, leaving 15 bases between them. Germline values: CDR1 SNHLY, CDR2 FYNNEI. The CDR3 loop spans 15 amino acids. CDR3 region: CASSAGMSRNTEAFF. DNA for the CDR3: TGTGCCAGCAGCGCAGGGATGTCGAGGAACACTGAAGCTTTCTTT. Combining the CDR3 with reference TRBV2 and TRBJ1-1 gives the whole variable domain EPEVTQTPSHQVTQMGQEVILRCVPISNHLYFYWYRQILGQKVEFLVSFYNNEISEKSEIFDDQFSVERPDGSNFTLKIRSTKLEDSAMYFCASSAGMSRNTEAFFGQGTRLTVV.

J is TRBJ2-3 and V is TRBV19; 7 nucleotides agree with TRBD2. Germline-derived CDR1 and CDR2 are LNHDA and SQIVND (reference sequence). J was trimmed by 4 bases and V by 4 bases; bases with no gene match: 11. The CDR3 sequence is 16 residues long. The CDR3 DNA is TGTGCCAGTAGTACTTGGGACTACAACACGGCAGATACGCAGTATTTT. Protein sequence: CASSTWDYNTADTQYF.

The table lists this clone with a few counts. The chain carries TRBV18 and TRBJ2-2; perhaps TRBD2 as D (6 bases). The germline CDR1 and CDR2 sequences are KGHSH and LQKENI. With 3 bases removed from V and 4 bases from J, the gap between germline ends came to 12 bases. There are 15 residues in the CDR3. CDR3 sequence reads: CASSPNGDFTGELFF. Here the CDR3 DNA reads TGTGCCAGCTCACCTAACGGGGACTTCACCGGGGAGCTGTTTTTT.

The gene calls are TRBV4-2 and TRBJ2-7; 15 bases fit TRBD2. This CDR3 comprises 17 residues. The germline V gene encodes CDR1 LGHNA and CDR2 YNFKEQ. The junction had 5 bases not matched to a gene; V was cut back by 4 bases and J by 1 base. Here the CDR3 reads CASSLGTSGGYSYEQYF. In nucleotides, the CDR3 is TGTGCCAGCAGCCTTGGGACTAGCGGGGGGTATTCCTACGAGCAGTACTTC.